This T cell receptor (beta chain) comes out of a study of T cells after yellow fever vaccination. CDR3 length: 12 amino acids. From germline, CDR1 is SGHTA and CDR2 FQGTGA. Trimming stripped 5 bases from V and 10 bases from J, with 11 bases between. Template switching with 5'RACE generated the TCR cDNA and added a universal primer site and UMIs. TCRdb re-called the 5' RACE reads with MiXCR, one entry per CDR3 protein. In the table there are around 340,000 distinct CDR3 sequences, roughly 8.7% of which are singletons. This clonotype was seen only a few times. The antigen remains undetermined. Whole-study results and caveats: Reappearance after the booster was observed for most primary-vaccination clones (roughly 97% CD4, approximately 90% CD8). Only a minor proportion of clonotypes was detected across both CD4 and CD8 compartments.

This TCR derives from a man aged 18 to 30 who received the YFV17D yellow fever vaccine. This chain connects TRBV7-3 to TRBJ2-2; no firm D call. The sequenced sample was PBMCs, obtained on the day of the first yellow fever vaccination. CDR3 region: CASSPSGEELFF. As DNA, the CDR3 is TGTGCCAGCAGCCCGAGTGGTGAGGAGCTGTTTTTT. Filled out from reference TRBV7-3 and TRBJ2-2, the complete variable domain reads GAGVSQTPSNKVTEKGKYVELRCDPISGHTALYWYRQSLGQGPEFLIYFQGTGAADDSGLPNDRFFAVRPEGSVSTLKIQRTERGDSAVYLCASSPSGEELFFGEGSRLTVL.